Below are 2 T cell receptor beta chains sequenced from a single sample in a study of shared clonotypes between healthy human individuals. Sequencing was performed with immunoSEQ multiplex PCR; in TCRdb, only in-frame clones are kept and a portion is missing. Here the sample spans some 1.1 million clones, roughly 80% being singletons. The sequencing sample was made of memory CD4+ T cells from PBMCs. Subset specified: CD45RA-negative fraction. These receptors came from a man between 18 and 29 years old in good health. Some clones in this sample may be carry-over from other donors' samples.

The chain couples TRBV5-5 to TRBJ2-1, with D possibly TRBD1 on 5 matching bases. The CDR3 length is 15 residues. V was clipped by 4 bases and J by 10 bases, with 21 bases between them. Germline V gene data show CDR1 as SGHKS and CDR2 as YYEKEE (reference sequence). CDR3 coding DNA: TGTGCCAGCAGCCCCAGGGCGGTTATGGGCGACGAGCAGTTCTTC. This translates into CASSPRAVMGDEQFF.

Remarks on this clone: The same CDR3 also results from other DNA sequences found in this sample. The rearrangement joins TRBV5-6 to TRBJ2-3; 11 bases line up with TRBD2. Looked up from germline, CDR1 is SGHDT and CDR2 is YYEEEE. J gave up 3 bases and V 0 bases, and 3 bases lay outside the gene matches. This CDR3 has 16 residues. The CDR3 loop reads CASSLGLAGRTDTQYF. Here the CDR3 DNA reads TGTGCCAGCAGCTTGGGACTAGCGGGAAGAACAGATACGCAGTATTTT.